A single sample gave rise to the 21 T cell receptor beta chains below, sequenced in a study of T cell repertoires in cytomegalovirus infection. From the reads, TCRdb called clonotypes with MiXCR, one entry per CDR3 protein. The sample carries around 71,000 distinct CDR3 sequences, 20% to 25% recorded once. Which antigens these TCRs recognize remains unknown. This specimen was CD8+ T cells from cultured PBMCs, taken from culture after CMV antigen stimulation. These receptors came from a human donor in good health (CMV status not recorded). Some clones in this sample may be carry-over from other donors' samples.

This clonotype occurred a few times. The chain is built from TRBV7-9 and TRBJ1-3; 9 nucleotides agree with TRBD1. The V and J ends lost 3 bases and 6 bases, in that order; junction bases with no gene match: 12. This CDR3 has 17 residues. The V gene's germline CDR1 is SEHNR and CDR2 FQNEAQ (reference sequence). The CDR3 DNA reads as TGTGCCAGCAGCTTCTTCGAGGAGGACAGGGGAGCAAACACCATATATTTT. Translation gives CASSFFEEDRGANTIYF.

This clonotype occurred a few times. The V gene is TRBV7-8, the J gene TRBJ2-1; D tentatively fits TRBD1 or TRBD2 (7 bases each). V was clipped by 4 bases and J by 3 bases, with 19 bases between them. The germline gives CDR1 SGHVS, CDR2 FQNEAQ. The CDR3 runs 17 residues. This chain's CDR3 is CASSSSGTAHLYNEQFF. As DNA, the CDR3 is TGTGCCAGCAGCTCCAGCGGGACAGCACATCTCTACAATGAGCAGTTCTTC.

A few counts support this clonotype. J is TRBJ2-7 and V is TRBV2, with D uncertain. Germline V gives CDR1 SNHLY, CDR2 FYNNEI. There are 12 residues in the CDR3. The V end lost 2 bases, the J end lost 4 bases, and 6 bases lay between the germline ends. The CDR3 loop reads CASSEPDYEQYF. CDR3 nucleotide sequence: TGTGCCAGCAGTGAACCAGATTACGAGCAGTACTTC.

This clonotype was seen a handful of times. The V call is TRBV7-6, the J call TRBJ2-2; 10 nucleotides line up with TRBD1. Germline V gives CDR1 SGHVS, CDR2 FNYEAQ. CDR3 length: 15 amino acids. The V gene end was trimmed by 5 bases and the J gene end by 6 bases; junction bases not matched to a gene: 6. This CDR3 is CASSVRTGGSGELFF. The CDR3 nucleotides are TGTGCCAGCAGCGTCAGGACAGGGGGATCCGGGGAGCTGTTTTTT.

This clonotype was observed a handful of times. The chain carries TRBV7-9 and TRBJ1-1; D may be TRBD1 (5 bases). The germline CDR1 and CDR2 sequences are SEHNR and FQNEAQ (reference sequence). The ends were cut back, 5 bases at V and 0 bases at J, with 16 bases in the middle. The CDR3 consists of 16 residues. In nucleotides, the CDR3 is TGTGCCAGCAGCCCCCCAAGGGGCACCGTGAACACTGAAGCTTTCTTT. Amino acid sequence: CASSPPRGTVNTEAFF.

The chain combines TRBV7-2 with TRBJ1-1; a possible D gene is TRBD1 (6 bases). The V gene's germline CDR1 is SGHTA and CDR2 FQGNSA. The CDR3 runs 15 residues. V was pared by 3 bases and J by 0 bases, with 11 bases between. The CDR3 DNA reads TGTGCCAGCAGCTTCACGACAGGCTTGAACACTGAAGCTTTCTTT. Residues: CASSFTTGLNTEAFF.

This clonotype has at least ten counts. An end of the junction does not agree with germline; a read error may underlie this. This chain links TRBV7-7 with TRBJ1-4, with 8 nucleotides matching TRBD1. The CDR3 spans 15 residues. Per the germline V gene, CDR1 is SSHAT and CDR2 is FNYEAQ (reference sequence). As DNA, the CDR3 is TGTGCTAGCAGCTTAGGGACAGGACCTAATGAAAAACTGTTTTTT. Translating gives CASSLGTGPNEKLFF.

In its sample, this clonotype was seen a few times. V gene TRBV7-9 combines with J gene TRBJ1-2; D gene uncertain. Germline CDR1 reads SEHNR; CDR2 reads FQNEAQ (reference sequence). V was cut by 1 base and J by 0 bases, with 12 bases left in between. This CDR3 has 16 residues. The CDR3: CASSLGTRATNYGYTF. The DNA of the CDR3 is TGTGCCAGCAGCTTAGGTACCCGGGCCACTAACTATGGCTACACCTTC.

In this sample, this clonotype turned up a few times. The chain employs TRBV7-2 and TRBJ2-7; D call uncertain. Trimming stripped 4 bases from V and 3 bases from J, with 7 bases between. Germline V lookup: CDR1 SGHTA, CDR2 FQGNSA. The CDR3 is made up of 12 amino acids. CDR3: CASSSTSYEQYF. The CDR3 DNA is TGTGCCAGCAGCTCCACAAGCTACGAGCAGTACTTC. Full variable domain (rest looked up from reference TRBV7-2 and TRBJ2-7): GAGVSQSPSNKVTEKGKDVELRCDPISGHTALYWYRQSLGQGLEFLIYFQGNSAPDKSGLPSDRFSAERTGGSVSTLTIQRTQQEDSAVYLCASSSTSYEQYFGPGTRLTVT.

The gene calls are TRBV7-9 and TRBJ2-5, with no clear D. The length of the CDR3 is 17 residues. V gave up 6 bases and J gave up 2 bases, with 22 bases separating them. Germline CDR1 reads SEHNR; CDR2 reads FQNEAQ (reference sequence). CDR3 in amino acids: CASRPRTATLLQETQYF. Written as DNA, the CDR3 is TGTGCCAGCAGGCCCAGGACCGCCACACTACTACAAGAGACCCAGTACTTC.

This clonotype was recorded a few times. This chain connects TRBV7-2 to TRBJ1-1; 8 bases are shared with TRBD1. The CDR3 extends over 14 amino acids. Germline trimming cut 5 bases from V and 7 bases from J; bases unmatched to any gene: 9. Germline V gene data show CDR1 as SGHTA and CDR2 as FQGNSA. CDR3 amino acids: CASSPDRVSGEAFF. For the CDR3, the DNA is TGTGCCAGCAGCCCGGACAGGGTGAGTGGTGAAGCTTTCTTT.

This clonotype was counted only a few times. The chain recombines TRBV6-1 with TRBJ1-5; a weak D match, TRBD1 (5 bases). This CDR3 comprises 15 residues. With 1 base removed from V and 0 bases from J, the gap between germline ends came to 7 bases. Per the germline V gene, CDR1 is MNHNS and CDR2 is SASEGT. This CDR3 reads CASSEGDFSNQPQHF. In DNA, the CDR3 is TGTGCCAGCAGTGAAGGGGACTTTAGCAATCAGCCCCAGCATTTT.

This clonotype has at least ten counts. The genes are TRBV11-2 and TRBJ1-4, with 12 bases aligning to TRBD1. The CDR3 contains 15 residues. The ends lost 5 bases at V and 9 bases at J; junction bases unmatched: 7. Germline CDR1 is SGHAT and CDR2 is FQNNGV. Written as DNA, the CDR3 is TGTGCCAGCAGCGATTGGGACAGGGGGCTTCAAAAACTGTTTTTT. It specifies CASSDWDRGLQKLFF.

This clonotype was counted only a few times. The chain uses TRBV12-3 or TRBV12-4 and TRBJ2-5; a weak D match, TRBD1 (5 bases). CDR3 length: 11 residues. V was clipped by 8 bases and J by 5 bases, with 9 bases between them. The CDR3 DNA reads as TGTGCCAGCCAGGGCCGGGAGACCCAGTACTTC. This sequence encodes CASQGRETQYF.

In its sample, this clonotype was seen a few times. The chain carries TRBV6-1 and TRBJ1-4, with D hard to call. The germline CDR1 and CDR2 sequences are MNHNS and SASEGT. The V gene lost 3 bases and the J gene lost 13 bases, with 9 bases spanning the gap. CDR3 length: 11 amino acids. The CDR3 DNA reads TGTGCCAGCAGTGACGGGTGGCGACTGTTTTTT. This sequence encodes CASSDGWRLFF.

This chain joins TRBV7-9 and TRBJ1-1; the D gene is possibly TRBD1 (5 bases). The CDR3 has 12 amino acids. The V gene's germline CDR1 is SEHNR and CDR2 FQNEAQ (reference sequence). The germline V and J ends were trimmed by 3 bases and 7 bases, with 9 bases remaining between them. The CDR3: CASSLTADEAFF. The CDR3, as DNA: TGTGCCAGCAGCTTGACAGCAGATGAAGCTTTCTTT. Variable domain in full (rest from reference TRBV7-9 and TRBJ1-1): DTGVSQNPRHKITKRGQNVTFRCDPISEHNRLYWYRQTLGQGPEFLTYFQNEAQLEKSRLLSDRFSAERPKGSFSTLEIQRTEQGDSAMYLCASSLTADEAFFGQGTRLTVV.

This clonotype has a handful of counts. V is TRBV7-9 and J is TRBJ2-1; D call uncertain. The V end was cut by 0 bases, the J end by 6 bases, with 3 bases between. Germline V CDR1 and CDR2: SEHNR, FQNEAQ (reference sequence). The length of the CDR3 is 12 residues. Here the CDR3 reads CASSLAFNEQFF. CDR3 coding DNA: TGTGCCAGCAGCTTAGCTTTCAATGAGCAGTTCTTC.

This clonotype was observed a few times. The rearrangement joins TRBV29-1 to TRBJ2-2, with D uncertain. Germline CDR1 SQVTM, CDR2 ANQGSEA. The CDR3 has 15 amino acids. V dropped 4 bases and J dropped 0 bases, with 12 bases sitting between them. The CDR3 coding sequence is TGCAGCGTTGGGGTAAGGAGTCCGAACACCGGGGAGCTGTTTTTT. Residues: CSVGVRSPNTGELFF.

This clonotype was seen a few times. The V gene is TRBV7-9, the J gene TRBJ2-3; no clear D. In germline, CDR1 is SEHNR, CDR2 FQNEAQ (reference sequence). The V gene lost 6 bases and the J gene lost 2 bases, with 12 bases spanning the gap. The CDR3 loop spans 14 amino acids. CDR3 nucleotides: TGTGCCAGCAGATCCGGGCCCCACACAGATACGCAGTATTTT. The encoded protein is CASRSGPHTDTQYF.

This clonotype was seen more than once but under ten times. The chain uses TRBV7-2 and TRBJ2-3; D remains ambiguous. The V end lost 5 bases, the J end lost 7 bases, and 22 bases lay between the germline ends. CDR1 and CDR2 from the germline V gene are SGHTA and FQGNSA. This CDR3 has 16 residues. CDR3 sequence: CASSPGGQGPGHTQYF. The DNA of the CDR3 is TGTGCCAGCAGCCCGGGTGGGCAAGGACCAGGACATACGCAGTATTTT. The whole variable domain, filled in from reference TRBV7-2 and TRBJ2-3, reads GAGVSQSPSNKVTEKGKDVELRCDPISGHTALYWYRQSLGQGLEFLIYFQGNSAPDKSGLPSDRFSAERTGGSVSTLTIQRTQQEDSAVYLCASSPGGQGPGHTQYFGPGTRLTVL.

CDR3 sequence reads: CASSLSGRGDYGYTF. CDR3 in DNA: TGTGCCAGCAGCTTGTCCGGGAGGGGGGACTATGGCTACACCTTC. The rearrangement links TRBV7-9 to TRBJ1-2, with D possibly matching TRBD1 (6 bases). The CDR3 extends over 15 amino acids. V gave up 3 bases and J gave up 3 bases, with 14 bases separating them. Germline V lookup: CDR1 SEHNR, CDR2 FQNEAQ (reference sequence).